This T cell receptor (beta chain) was retrieved from a study of T-cell memory formation after mild COVID-19. Overall study context: TCR clusters were mostly donor specific. Overall study findings and caveats: Memory from before infection featured some responding clones, which suggests cross-reactive memory joined.

Worth noting for this clonotype: Its target is not known.

TCRdb ran MiXCR on the 5' RACE reads and lists one entry per CDR3 protein. The table has 40,000 to 60,000 distinct CDR3 sequences, 25% to 35% seen once. V lost 5 bases to trimming and J lost 4 bases, with 11 bases between them. The CDR3 runs 13 residues. Germline loops: CDR1 LNHDA, CDR2 SQIVND (reference sequence). The sample taken for sequencing was PBMCs or a T cell subset sorted from them (not recorded which). This receptor was taken from a man younger than 35 who had mild COVID-19 (a few samples of this study predate the infection). Cell type and time point are not known. The chain carries TRBV19 and TRBJ2-5; D remains unclear. The CDR3 DNA follows: TGTGCCAGTAGTCTTCGTTTGAGAGAGACCCAGTACTTC. It specifies CASSLRLRETQYF.